This T cell receptor (beta chain) was captured by sequencing in a study of blood T cell repertoires in COVID-19. In the study overall: There were acute and convalescent COVID-19 samples, and they came from the United States, Italy and Spain.

This clone was observed a single time. In the original workflow: Counts of nucleated cells, estimated from reference gene primer amplification, were obtained. Assay: immunoSEQ multiplex PCR; the TCRdb copy retains only in-frame clones and omits some. The D gene and trimming were derived from the DNA, and the V and J assignments and clone size from that table. In the table there are more than 200,000 clones, 75% to 85% of which are singletons. This CDR3 spans 18 amino acids. In germline, CDR1 is LGHNA, CDR2 YSLEER. Trimming took off 2 bases at V and 3 bases at J, with 17 bases between the two ends. Sequences were obtained from peripheral blood. The TCR originated in a woman between 35 and 50 years old who had recovered from COVID-19. This rearrangement joins TRBV4-3 to TRBJ1-6; tentative D call: TRBD1 (5 bases). CDR3 nucleotides: TGCGCCAGCAGCCAACAACGAGAAACAGGTCTCTATAATTCACCCCTCCACTTT. Translation gives CASSQQRETGLYNSPLHF.